One and the same sample provided the 10 T cell receptor beta chains below, sequenced in a study of cytomegalovirus exposure and HLA in healthy donors. TCRdb's table, derived via immunoSEQ multiplex PCR, lists solely in-frame clones and lacks some. This sample has 150,000 to 200,000 clones, with more than 80% found just once. The sequencing input was PBMCs. These receptors were obtained from a young man in good health and CMV-seropositive.

J is TRBJ2-5 and V is TRBV18; the D is unclear. The CDR3 is made up of 9 amino acids. The V and J ends lost 0 bases and 13 bases respectively, with 3 bases between them. Germline V CDR1 and CDR2: KGHSH, LQKENI. In DNA form, the CDR3 reads TGTGCCAGCTCACCACCACTGTACTTC. Translation: CASSPPLYF.

The V gene is TRBV20-1, the J gene TRBJ1-1; 7 bases agree with TRBD1. The CDR3 contains 11 residues. V lost 6 bases to trimming and J lost 3 bases; unmatched junction nucleotides: 1. Germline assignment: CDR1 DFQATT and CDR2 SNEGSKA (reference sequence). The CDR3 DNA follows: TGCAGTGCCAGGGGGTACACTGAAGCTTTCTTT. Its protein product is CSARGYTEAFF.

This chain joins TRBV27 and TRBJ1-1, with D unclear. CDR1 MNHEY and CDR2 SMNVEV come from the germline V gene (reference sequence). The CDR3 loop spans 13 amino acids. V was shortened by 10 bases and J by 4 bases, with 16 bases between the two germline ends. The CDR3 bases are TGTGCCACCCGGCCCTCTGGCGGCACTGAAGCTTTCTTT. Protein: CATRPSGGTEAFF.

This chain links TRBV5-1 with TRBJ2-3; D is perhaps TRBD1 (5 bases). Trimming removed 4 bases at V and 9 bases at J, with 18 bases between. The germline CDR1 and CDR2 sequences are SGHRS and YFSETQ. CDR3 length: 14 amino acids. The CDR3 protein is CASSIGADPETQYF. The CDR3 DNA sequence: TGCGCCAGCAGCATTGGGGCGGACCCCGAAACGCAGTATTTT.

The rearrangement links TRBV30 to TRBJ1-5, with 8 positions matching TRBD1. There are 13 residues in the CDR3. V was pared by 5 bases and J by 5 bases, with 5 bases of the junction left unmatched. Looked up from germline, CDR1 is GTSNPN and CDR2 is SVGIG (reference sequence). The chain's CDR3 is CAWGQGNHQPQHF. As DNA, the CDR3 is TGTGCCTGGGGACAGGGTAATCATCAGCCCCAGCATTTT.

The CDR3 here is CASIKVGGNYEQYF. The CDR3 DNA follows: TGTGCCAGCATAAAGGTGGGGGGTAACTACGAGCAGTACTTC. The rearrangement links TRBV27 to TRBJ2-7, with a possible D match to TRBD2 (6 bases). The CDR3 has 14 amino acids. Trimming stripped 7 bases from V and 3 bases from J, with 16 bases between. CDR1 is MNHEY and CDR2 is SMNVEV in the germline V gene (reference sequence).

The chain recombines TRBV2 with TRBJ2-6, with 8 bases aligning to TRBD1. Trimming cost V 8 bases and J 2 bases; bases outside gene matches: 20. The CDR3 totals 20 residues. Per the germline V gene, CDR1 is SNHLY and CDR2 is FYNNEI. In DNA, the CDR3 is TGTGCCAGCGTCGCCAGTCCAGGGGGCGTGGGGTCTGCTGGGGCCAACGTCCTGACTTTC. Translated, it gives CASVASPGGVGSAGANVLTF. Variable domain in full (rest from reference TRBV2 and TRBJ2-6): EPEVTQTPSHQVTQMGQEVILRCVPISNHLYFYWYRQILGQKVEFLVSFYNNEISEKSEIFDDQFSVERPDGSNFTLKIRSTKLEDSAMYFCASVASPGGVGSAGANVLTFGAGSRLTVL.

This sequence joins TRBV7-8 and TRBJ2-3; 11 positions agree with TRBD2. CDR3 length: 17 amino acids. The V segment lost 3 bases and the J segment 2 bases; nucleotides outside the gene matches: 7. Germline CDR1 and CDR2: SGHVS and FQNEAQ. CDR3 sequence reads: CASSLTSGESNTDTQYF. In DNA form, the CDR3 reads TGTGCCAGCAGCTTGACTAGCGGGGAATCCAACACAGATACGCAGTATTTT.

The chain couples TRBV4-1 to TRBJ2-7, with 7 bases that match TRBD2. The CDR3 contains 15 residues. Trimming cost V 4 bases and J 2 bases; bases outside gene matches: 8. The germline V gene has CDR1 MGHRA and CDR2 YSYEKL. CDR3 protein: CASSPQFAGAYEQYF. The CDR3 DNA reads as TGCGCCAGCAGCCCCCAGTTTGCGGGGGCCTACGAGCAGTACTTC.

The V gene is TRBV4-3, the J gene TRBJ2-5, with D possibly being TRBD2 (6 bases). Trimming took 3 bases from V and 9 from J, leaving 17 bases between them. The CDR3 is 14 residues long. Germline values: CDR1 LGHNA, CDR2 YSLEER. The CDR3 reads CASSQGPGPGAQYF. The CDR3 coding sequence is TGCGCCAGCAGCCAGGGTCCGGGGCCGGGAGCCCAGTACTTC.